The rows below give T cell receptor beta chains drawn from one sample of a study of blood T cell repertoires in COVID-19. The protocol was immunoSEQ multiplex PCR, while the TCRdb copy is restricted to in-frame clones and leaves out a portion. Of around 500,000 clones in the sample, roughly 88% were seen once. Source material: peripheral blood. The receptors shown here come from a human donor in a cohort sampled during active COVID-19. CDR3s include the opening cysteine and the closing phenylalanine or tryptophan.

cdr3_aa: CASSTGILSQNIQYF; j_call: TRBJ2-4; v_call: TRBV28
cdr3_aa: CASRVVTEYNEQFF; j_call: TRBJ2-1; v_call: TRBV5-1
cdr3_aa: CASSSRVVAGGPGELFF; j_call: TRBJ2-2; v_call: TRBV4-2
cdr3_aa: CSVIPGTSGYNEQFF; j_call: TRBJ2-1; v_call: TRBV29-1
cdr3_aa: CASSETPDRDNEQFF; j_call: TRBJ2-1; v_call: TRBV6-1
cdr3_aa: CASEQAFYGYTF; j_call: TRBJ1-2; v_call: TRBV30
cdr3_aa: CASSYLGGEEKLFF; j_call: TRBJ1-4; v_call: TRBV6-6
cdr3_aa: CASSPGGLAGAYNEQFF; j_call: TRBJ2-1; v_call: TRBV7-3
cdr3_aa: CASSPEGGKETQYF; j_call: TRBJ2-5; v_call: TRBV18
cdr3_aa: CAIRDRGPSSNEQFF; j_call: TRBJ2-1; v_call: TRBV10-3
cdr3_aa: CASSFGGSRNEQFF; j_call: TRBJ2-1; v_call: TRBV28
cdr3_aa: CASSIVTSGMTDTQYF; j_call: TRBJ2-3; v_call: TRBV19
cdr3_aa: CASTETSGAYEQYF; j_call: TRBJ2-7; v_call: TRBV19
cdr3_aa: CASSPGTSSYNEQFF; j_call: TRBJ2-1; v_call: TRBV27
cdr3_aa: CASSRRLATTTDTQYF; j_call: TRBJ2-3; v_call: TRBV6-2/TRBV6-3
cdr3_aa: CASTGAVNSYEQYF; j_call: TRBJ2-7; v_call: TRBV6-5
cdr3_aa: CASMTGGIQPQHF; j_call: TRBJ1-5; v_call: TRBV28
cdr3_aa: CASSRDRVNGYTF; j_call: TRBJ1-2; v_call: TRBV7-2
cdr3_aa: CASSPGTGVWNEQYF; j_call: TRBJ2-7; v_call: TRBV7-9
cdr3_aa: CASSLLDGFSYNEQFF; j_call: TRBJ2-1; v_call: TRBV21-1
cdr3_aa: CASSLGTQPEGFF; j_call: TRBJ2-1; v_call: TRBV5-4
cdr3_aa: CAWITQVGGELFF; j_call: TRBJ2-2; v_call: TRBV30
cdr3_aa: CASSQGQEETQYF; j_call: TRBJ2-5; v_call: TRBV7-6
cdr3_aa: CASSKRRGQEPQEPGNTIYF; j_call: TRBJ1-3; v_call: TRBV21-1
cdr3_aa: CASSMRDRRETQYF; j_call: TRBJ2-5; v_call: TRBV19
cdr3_aa: CAWSPWEIIYEQYF; j_call: TRBJ2-7; v_call: TRBV30
cdr3_aa: CASSSVQAPHYGYTF; j_call: TRBJ1-2; v_call: TRBV27
cdr3_aa: CASTFGKAGDNYNEQFF; j_call: TRBJ2-1; v_call: TRBV11-3
cdr3_aa: CASSLEAGAGANVLTF; j_call: TRBJ2-6; v_call: TRBV11-3
cdr3_aa: CASIAVSYNEQFF; j_call: TRBJ2-1; v_call: TRBV6-5
cdr3_aa: CASNTRDWQETQYF; j_call: TRBJ2-5; v_call: TRBV28
cdr3_aa: CASSQDSFNQPQHF; j_call: TRBJ1-5; v_call: TRBV11-2
cdr3_aa: CASSYAGDRSYNEQFF; j_call: TRBJ2-1; v_call: TRBV6-5
cdr3_aa: CASSLQGAVGTDTQYF; j_call: TRBJ2-3; v_call: TRBV2
cdr3_aa: CASSPRRGGYTF; j_call: TRBJ1-2; v_call: TRBV9
cdr3_aa: CASSPGDRGGETQYF; j_call: TRBJ2-5; v_call: TRBV18
cdr3_aa: CAWSQGIAAGNTIYF; j_call: TRBJ1-3; v_call: TRBV30
cdr3_aa: CASSSRLTSGSHNEQFF; j_call: TRBJ2-1; v_call: TRBV6-2/TRBV6-3
cdr3_aa: CASSLEFSGGHNEQFF; j_call: TRBJ2-1; v_call: TRBV7-7
cdr3_aa: CASSTTSRGNTIYF; j_call: TRBJ1-3; v_call: TRBV19
cdr3_aa: CASSVGDRGPTDTQYF; j_call: TRBJ2-3; v_call: TRBV9
cdr3_aa: CASRPQGGVKDTQYF; j_call: TRBJ2-3; v_call: TRBV6-5
cdr3_aa: CAWSSSSRTAYGYTF; j_call: TRBJ1-2; v_call: TRBV30
cdr3_aa: CASSPRGQGRDEQYF; j_call: TRBJ2-7; v_call: TRBV6-5
cdr3_aa: CASSYRGSGRYNEQFF; j_call: TRBJ2-1; v_call: TRBV11-2
cdr3_aa: CASSPGHGRETQYF; j_call: TRBJ2-5; v_call: TRBV9
cdr3_aa: CAWSVPDTTGEKLFF; j_call: TRBJ1-4; v_call: TRBV30
cdr3_aa: CASSNQGDTEAFF; j_call: TRBJ1-1; v_call: TRBV5-5
cdr3_aa: CASSQGQYGYTF; j_call: TRBJ1-2; v_call: TRBV3-1/TRBV3-2
cdr3_aa: CASSRQGRAGYTF; j_call: TRBJ1-2; v_call: TRBV19
cdr3_aa: CATSGVGQMTTDTQYF; j_call: TRBJ2-3; v_call: TRBV24-1
cdr3_aa: CASRSGTGGAHGYTF; j_call: TRBJ1-2; v_call: TRBV6-5
cdr3_aa: CASCEQGGGDRGYTF; j_call: TRBJ1-2; v_call: TRBV27
cdr3_aa: CASSMLSNQPQHF; j_call: TRBJ1-5; v_call: TRBV19
cdr3_aa: CSVEDGQGTFYGYTF; j_call: TRBJ1-2; v_call: TRBV29-1
cdr3_aa: CASRVVADSYNEQFF; j_call: TRBJ2-1; v_call: TRBV27
cdr3_aa: CASSQRQGETGELFF; j_call: TRBJ2-2; v_call: TRBV5-1
cdr3_aa: CASTTGARGAQHF; j_call: TRBJ1-5; v_call: TRBV12-3/TRBV12-4
cdr3_aa: CASSLLLEEAFF; j_call: TRBJ1-1; v_call: TRBV12-3/TRBV12-4